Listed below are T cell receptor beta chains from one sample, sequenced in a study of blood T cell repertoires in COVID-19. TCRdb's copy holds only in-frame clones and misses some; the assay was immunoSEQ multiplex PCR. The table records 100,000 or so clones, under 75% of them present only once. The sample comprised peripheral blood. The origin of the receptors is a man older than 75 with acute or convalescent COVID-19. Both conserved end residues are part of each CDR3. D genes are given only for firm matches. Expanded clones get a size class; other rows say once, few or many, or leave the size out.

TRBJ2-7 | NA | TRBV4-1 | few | CASSQEHRVNGEQYF | TGCGCCAGCAGCCAAGAACACAGGGTGAATGGCGAGCAGTACTTC
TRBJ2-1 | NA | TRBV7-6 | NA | CASSHAPGGGQNNEQFF | TGTGCCAGCAGCCATGCCCCTGGGGGAGGCCAAAACAATGAGCAGTTCTTC
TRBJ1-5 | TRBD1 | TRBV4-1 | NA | CASSQDGTGVGQPQHF | TGCGCCAGCAGCCAAGATGGGACAGGGGTAGGCCAGCCCCAGCATTTT
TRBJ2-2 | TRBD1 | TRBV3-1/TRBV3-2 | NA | CASSRLPGTGAAGELFF | TGTGCCAGCAGCCGTCTTCCCGGGACAGGGGCAGCCGGGGAGCTGTTTTTT
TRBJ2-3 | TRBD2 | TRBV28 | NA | CASRRLAGGPPTDTQYF | TGTGCCAGCAGAAGACTAGCGGGAGGGCCCCCCACAGATACGCAGTATTTT
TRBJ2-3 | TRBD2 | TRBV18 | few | CASSGTSGSTDTQYF | TGTGCCAGCTCAGGGACTAGCGGGAGCACAGATACGCAGTATTTT
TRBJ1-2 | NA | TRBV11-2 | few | CASSVQGRGYGYTF | TGTGCCAGCAGTGTACAGGGTAGGGGCTATGGCTACACCTTC
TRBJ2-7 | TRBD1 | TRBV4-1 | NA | CASSLPGTGAYEQYF | TGCGCCAGCAGTTTACCCGGGACAGGGGCCTACGAGCAGTACTTC
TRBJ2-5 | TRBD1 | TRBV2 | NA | CASGRQGALETQYF | TGTGCCAGCGGAAGACAGGGAGCGCTAGAGACCCAGTACTTC
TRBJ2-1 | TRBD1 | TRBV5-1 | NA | CASSLGGQEINEQFF | TGCGCCAGCAGCTTGGGGGGACAGGAGATCAATGAGCAGTTCTTC
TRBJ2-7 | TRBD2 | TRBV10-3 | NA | CAIRGLAGVNYEQYF | TGTGCCATCAGGGGACTAGCGGGAGTTAACTACGAGCAGTACTTC
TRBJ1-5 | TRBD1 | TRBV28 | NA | CASSITGGGQPQHF | TGTGCCAGCAGTATCACAGGGGGTGGTCAGCCCCAGCATTTT
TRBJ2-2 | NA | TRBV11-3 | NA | CASSSWGVDTGELFF | TGTGCCAGCAGCTCTTGGGGAGTCGACACCGGGGAGCTGTTTTTT
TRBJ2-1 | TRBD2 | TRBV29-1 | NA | CSVESGKGQFF | TGCAGCGTTGAAAGCGGGAAGGGACAGTTCTTC
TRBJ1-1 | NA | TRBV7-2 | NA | CASSLETNTEAFF | TGTGCCAGCAGCTTGGAGACGAACACTGAAGCTTTCTTT
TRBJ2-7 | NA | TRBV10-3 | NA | CATQGSGWDYEQYF | TGTGCCACCCAGGGCTCTGGCTGGGACTACGAGCAGTACTTC
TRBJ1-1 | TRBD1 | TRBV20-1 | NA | CSASQGAGDTEAFF | TGCAGTGCTAGTCAGGGGGCGGGTGACACTGAAGCTTTCTTT
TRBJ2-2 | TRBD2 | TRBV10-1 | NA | CASTGTSGRAVYSGELFF | TGCGCCAGCACTGGGACTAGCGGGAGGGCCGTTTACTCGGGGGAGCTGTTTTTT
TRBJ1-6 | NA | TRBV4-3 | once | CASSPSRWPGSPLHF | TGCGCCAGCAGCCCCTCGAGGTGGCCTGGTTCACCCCTCCACTTT
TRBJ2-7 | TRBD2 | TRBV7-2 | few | CASKISGKSEQYF | TGTGCCAGCAAAATCAGCGGGAAAAGCGAGCAGTACTTC
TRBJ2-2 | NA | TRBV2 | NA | CASRDGTPNTGELFF | TGTGCCAGCAGGGACGGGACTCCGAACACCGGGGAGCTGTTTTTT
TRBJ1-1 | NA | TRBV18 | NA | CASSWRPQNSGSNTEAFF | TGTGCCAGCTCATGGAGGCCGCAGAACTCGGGGTCTAACACTGAAGCTTTCTTT
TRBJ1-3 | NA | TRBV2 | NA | CASTQQGWNTIYF | TGTGCCAGCACCCAACAGGGCTGGAACACCATATATTTT
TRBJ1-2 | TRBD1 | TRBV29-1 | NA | CSFSDRGIGYTF | TGCAGCTTCTCCGACAGGGGAATTGGCTACACCTTC
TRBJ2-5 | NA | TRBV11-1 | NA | CASSSRQVGETQYF | TGTGCCAGCAGCTCCCGACAAGTAGGAGAGACCCAGTACTTC
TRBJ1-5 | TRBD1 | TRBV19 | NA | CASRDPNRGRNQPQHF | TGTGCCAGTAGGGACCCCAACAGGGGGCGTAATCAGCCCCAGCATTTT
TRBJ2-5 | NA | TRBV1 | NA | CTSSQETSGGKETQYF | TGCACCAGCAGCCAAGAAACCAGCGGGGGAAAAGAGACCCAGTACTTC
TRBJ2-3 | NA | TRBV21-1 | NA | CASSGARAGVGDTQYF | TGTGCCAGCAGCGGCGCGCGAGCGGGAGTCGGAGATACGCAGTATTTT
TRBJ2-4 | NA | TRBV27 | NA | CASSHNSPGLAKNIQYF | TGTGCCAGCAGTCATAACTCCCCGGGTTTAGCCAAAAACATTCAGTACTTC
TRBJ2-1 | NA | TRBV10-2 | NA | CASTEGSDEQFF | TGCGCCAGCACGGAGGGGTCGGATGAGCAGTTCTTC
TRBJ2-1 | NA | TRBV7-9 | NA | CASCQGNNEQFF | TGTGCCAGCTGCCAGGGGAACAATGAGCAGTTCTTC
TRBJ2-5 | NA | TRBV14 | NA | CASSHRETQYF | TGTGCCAGCAGCCACCGGGAGACCCAGTACTTC
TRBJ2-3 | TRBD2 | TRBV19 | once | CASSRGLAADTQYF | TGTGCCAGTAGTAGAGGACTAGCTGCAGATACGCAGTATTTT
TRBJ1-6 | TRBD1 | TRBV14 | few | CASSPGGRTPLHF | TGTGCCAGCAGCCCAGGGGGGAGGACACCCCTCCACTTT
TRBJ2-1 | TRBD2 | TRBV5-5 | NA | CASRLTGTQREGPPFF | TGTGCCAGCAGATTGACTGGTACGCAAAGGGAGGGCCCCCCGTTCTTC
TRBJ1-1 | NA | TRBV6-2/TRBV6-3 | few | CASSYPSTEAFF | TGTGCCAGCAGTTACCCGTCCACTGAAGCTTTCTTT
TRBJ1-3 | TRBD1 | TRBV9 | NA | CASSLEDRGSGNTIYF | TGTGCCAGCAGCCTAGAGGACAGGGGATCTGGAAACACCATATATTTT
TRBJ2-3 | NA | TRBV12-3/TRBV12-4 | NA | CASNPILEDTQYF | TGTGCCAGCAATCCAATCCTTGAGGATACGCAGTATTTT
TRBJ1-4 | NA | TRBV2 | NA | CASSRGDTWNEKLFF | TGTGCCAGCAGTCGGGGGGACACCTGGAATGAAAAACTGTTTTTT
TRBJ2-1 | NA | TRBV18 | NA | CASSFAGFSYNEQFF | TGTGCCAGCTCATTCGCGGGCTTCTCCTACAATGAGCAGTTCTTC
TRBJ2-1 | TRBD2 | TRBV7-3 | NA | CASSTGLAGVNEQFF | TGTGCCAGCAGCACAGGACTAGCGGGAGTCAATGAGCAGTTCTTC